This T cell receptor beta chain derives from a study of technical replicates of blood from a few donors (dated by TCRdb to 2016 to 2017). Receptors were amplified or captured by the immunoSEQ multiplex PCR assay. Sourced from immuneACCESS, this table was stored by TCRdb with only in-frame sequences that have V and J called. A share of the clones is absent; for the studies checked, an unresolved V gene accounts for under half, and the remainder has no known explanation. For this sample the table gives around 100,000 clones, of which just under 95% were detected only once. 0.34% of the sample is held by the ten biggest clonotypes. The germline V gene (reference sequence) supplies CDR1 SGHAT and CDR2 FQDESV. The CDR3, cysteine through phenylalanine, is 16 amino acids long. Left in the record is the CDR3 DNA by itself, 48 bases read in frame from the first base. Trimming leaves V shorter by 5 bases and J shorter by 2 bases, with the junction holding 10 bases beyond the gene matches.

Notes on this clone: The antigen it recognizes is unknown. Base qualities are missing; no much larger clone stands one base away.

This TCR was sampled from a human donor in good health. Recombination connected TRBV11-1 to TRBJ2-3, with 7 central nucleotides matching TRBD2. Sequences were obtained from T cells isolated from PBMCs. The CDR3 amino acid sequence is: CASSATQAGLTDTQYF. In nucleotides, the sequence is TGTGCCAGCAGCGCCACCCAAGCGGGACTCACAGATACGCAGTATTTT.